Listed here is a single T cell receptor beta chain. Germline V CDR1 and CDR2: MGHRA, YSYEKL. Trimming stripped 0 bases from V and 10 bases from J, with 13 bases between. The CDR3 has 15 residues. The record originates from a study of blood T cell repertoires in COVID-19. As for the study in general: Samples of COVID-19 (acute and convalescent) were obtained from the United States, Italy and Spain. Sources were T cells, B-cell-depleted T cells, or PBMCs; the material itself was cDNA or gDNA.

As originally analysed: Estimates of nucleated cell counts were drawn from the amplification of reference gene primers. Produced via immunoSEQ multiplex PCR; TCRdb's table is partial and in-frame only. Clonal size and the V and J genes are those of that table, whereas D and trimming came from the DNA. This table holds about 65,000 clones, approximately 78% found once. This sequence joins TRBV4-1 and TRBJ1-6; D is ambiguous. The sequencing input was peripheral blood. The clonotype comes from a man aged 80 or over with acute or convalescent COVID-19. The CDR3 nucleotides are TGCGCCAGCAGCCAAGATCAAATAGACACCTCACCCCTCCACTTT. The encoded protein is CASSQDQIDTSPLHF.